This TCR beta chain was recorded in a study of cytomegalovirus exposure and HLA in healthy donors. This PCR relied on a set of 60 Vbeta primers and 13 Jbeta primers. Assay: immunoSEQ multiplex PCR; the TCRdb copy retains only in-frame clones and omits some. This sample has about 130,000 clones, with approximately 78% found just once. This clone has a single count. Germline loops: CDR1 SGHTA, CDR2 FQGNSA. CDR3 length equals 12 residues. Deletions cut 5 bases from V and 5 bases from J, with 9 bases between. The material sequenced was PBMCs. This clonotype was obtained from a woman aged 50 to 60 in good health and CMV-seropositive. The V call is TRBV7-2, the J call TRBJ2-5; the D gene is possibly TRBD2 (6 bases). The CDR3 region is CASSRERETQYF. CDR3 nucleotides: TGTGCCAGCAGCCGGGAGCGGGAGACCCAGTACTTC.